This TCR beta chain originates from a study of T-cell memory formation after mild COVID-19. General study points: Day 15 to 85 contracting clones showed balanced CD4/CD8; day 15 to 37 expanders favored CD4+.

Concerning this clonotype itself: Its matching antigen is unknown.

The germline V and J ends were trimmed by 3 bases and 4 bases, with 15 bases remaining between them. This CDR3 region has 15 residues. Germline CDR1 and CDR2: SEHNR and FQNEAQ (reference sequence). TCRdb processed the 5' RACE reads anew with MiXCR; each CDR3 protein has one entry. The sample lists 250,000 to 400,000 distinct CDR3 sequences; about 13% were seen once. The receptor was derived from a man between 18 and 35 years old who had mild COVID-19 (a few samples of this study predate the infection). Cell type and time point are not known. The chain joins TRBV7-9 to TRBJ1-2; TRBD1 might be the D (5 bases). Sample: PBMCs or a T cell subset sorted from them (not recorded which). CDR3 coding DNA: TGTGCCAGCAGCTTGCCTTGGGACCTCGGCTATGGCTACACCTTC. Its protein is CASSLPWDLGYGYTF.